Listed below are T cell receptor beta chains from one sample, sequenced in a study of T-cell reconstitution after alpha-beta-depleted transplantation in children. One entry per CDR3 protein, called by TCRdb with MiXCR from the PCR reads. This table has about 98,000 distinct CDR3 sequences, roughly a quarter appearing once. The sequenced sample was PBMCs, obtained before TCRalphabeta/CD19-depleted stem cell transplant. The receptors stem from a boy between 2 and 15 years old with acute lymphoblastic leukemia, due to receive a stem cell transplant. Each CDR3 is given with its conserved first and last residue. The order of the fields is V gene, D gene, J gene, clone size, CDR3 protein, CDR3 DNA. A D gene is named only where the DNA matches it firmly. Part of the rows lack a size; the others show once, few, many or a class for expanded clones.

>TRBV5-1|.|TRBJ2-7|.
CASSGGGYEQYF
TGCGCCAGCAGCGGAGGGGGCTACGAGCAGTACTTC
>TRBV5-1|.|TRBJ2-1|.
CASSGTAHQEQFF
TGCGCCAGCAGTGGGACCGCCCACCAAGAGCAGTTCTTC
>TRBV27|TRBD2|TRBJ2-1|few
CASSFGLADNNEQFF
TGTGCCAGCAGTTTCGGACTAGCGGACAACAATGAGCAGTTCTTC
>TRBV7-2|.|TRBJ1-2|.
CASSSRTHGYTF
TGTGCCAGCAGCTCCAGGACCCATGGCTACACCTTC
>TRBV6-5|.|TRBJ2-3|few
CASSYRPTIRTDTQYF
TGTGCCAGCAGTTACCGTCCGACTATACGCACAGATACGCAGTATTTT
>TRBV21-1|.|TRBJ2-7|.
CASSKWGPKGLYPRGQPYEQYF
TGTGCCAGCAGCAAATGGGGGCCAAAGGGCCTATACCCCAGGGGGCAGCCCTACGAGCAGTACTTC
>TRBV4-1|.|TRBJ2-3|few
CASSEGGYRYTDTQYF
TGCGCCAGCAGCGAAGGCGGCTACCGATACACAGATACGCAGTATTTT
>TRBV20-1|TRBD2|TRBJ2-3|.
CSASSYPPGGTVGTDTQYF
TGCAGTGCTAGTTCTTACCCTCCGGGAGGGACTGTTGGCACAGATACGCAGTATTTT
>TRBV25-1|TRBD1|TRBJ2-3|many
CASSESTYRDSRNTDTQYF
TGTGCCAGCAGTGAATCCACCTACCGGGACAGCAGGAACACAGATACGCAGTATTTT
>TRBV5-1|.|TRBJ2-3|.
CASSEGGGTDTQYF
TGCGCCAGCAGCGAGGGGGGCGGCACAGATACGCAGTATTTT
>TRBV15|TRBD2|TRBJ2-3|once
CATSRRQGPLAGGTDTQYF
TGTGCCACCAGCAGACGACAGGGTCCACTAGCGGGAGGCACAGATACGCAGTATTTT
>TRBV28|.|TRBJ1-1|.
CASSSGTLVNTEAFF
TGTGCCAGCAGCTCCGGGACCCTGGTGAACACTGAAGCTTTCTTT
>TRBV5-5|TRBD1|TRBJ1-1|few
CASSRGTGANTEAFF
TGTGCCAGCAGCAGGGGGACAGGGGCGAACACTGAAGCTTTCTTT
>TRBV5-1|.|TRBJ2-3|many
CASRPGSGGTDTQYF
TGCGCCAGCAGGCCGGGTAGCGGAGGTACAGATACGCAGTATTTT
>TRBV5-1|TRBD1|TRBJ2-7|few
CASSFGTGYYEQYF
TGCGCCAGCAGCTTCGGGACAGGGTACTACGAGCAGTACTTC
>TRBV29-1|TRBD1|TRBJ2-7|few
CSVRLDRALYEQYF
TGCAGCGTTAGATTGGACAGGGCCCTCTACGAGCAGTACTTC